This TCR beta chain stems from a study of blood T cell repertoires in COVID-19. Study summary: Sites in the United States, Italy and Spain provided acute and convalescent COVID-19 samples. In each case, the material was cDNA or gDNA derived from T cells, B-cell-depleted T cells, or PBMCs.

Here immunoSEQ multiplex PCR was the method, and the copy in TCRdb shows in-frame clones only, minus some. This sample yields 150,000 to 190,000 clones, of which roughly 85% are seen a single time; 8% to 9% belongs to the top ten. V was trimmed by 0 bases and J by 5 bases, leaving 9 bases between them. The germline V gene has CDR1 SGDLS and CDR2 YYNGEE. This CDR3 has 14 amino acids. It was during active infection that Seattle patients were enrolled and then longitudinally followed. Sequenced: peripheral blood. This sequence joins TRBV9 and TRBJ2-4, with D possibly being TRBD2 (6 bases). The origin of this receptor is a woman aged 60 to 75 with COVID-19, enrolled during active disease. The CDR3 here is CASSVGGTQNIQYF. For the CDR3, the DNA is TGTGCCAGCAGCGTAGGCGGGACCCAAAACATTCAGTACTTC. Looking up the rest from reference TRBV9 and TRBJ2-4 gives the full variable domain: DSGVTQTPKHLITATGQRVTLRCSPRSGDLSVYWYQQSLDQGLQFLIQYYNGEERAKGNILERFSAQQFPDLHSELNLSSLELGDSALYFCASSVGGTQNIQYFGAGTRLSVL.